The sequence of this T cell receptor (beta chain) was determined in a study of patients and donors after allogeneic stem cell transplantation. TCRdb re-called the RT-PCR reads with MiXCR, one entry per CDR3 protein. The sample shows fewer than 500,000 distinct CDR3 sequences, 16% of them seen only once. The CDR3 runs to 16 residues. Trimming shortened V by 0 bases and J by 4 bases, and 16 bases separated the two germline ends. The germline CDR1 and CDR2 sequences are SGHRS and YFSETQ. The chain recombines TRBV5-1 with TRBJ1-2, with D possibly TRBD1 on 5 matching bases. This TCR came from a human donor who was either an allogeneic HSCT recipient or a stem cell or donor lymphocyte infusion donor (not recorded which). It is not recorded whose cells these are; they may come from a transplant donor. Sequenced material: blood, either unsorted or a sorted T cell fraction (not recorded which). The CDR3 coding sequence is TGCGCCAGCAGCTTGGCCACAGGCTTCGGGGGCTATGGCTACACCTTC. This sequence encodes CASSLATGFGGYGYTF.